The 27 T cell receptor beta chains presented below share a single source sample, sequenced in a study of blood T cell repertoires in COVID-19. TCRdb's table, derived via immunoSEQ multiplex PCR, lists solely in-frame clones and lacks some. The data show around 190,000 clones, approximately 85% seen once. The sequencing sample was made of peripheral blood. The receptors stem from a woman aged 55-69 years with acute or convalescent COVID-19.

This clone showed up just once. The V call is TRBV19, the J call TRBJ2-5; possibly TRBD1 for D (6 bases). V was cut by 10 bases and J by 5 bases, with 20 bases left in between. Germline V gene data show CDR1 as LNHDA and CDR2 as SQIVND (reference sequence). The CDR3 runs 14 residues. CDR3 bases: TGTGCCACTAGCTCCGGGACAAGGTCGGAGACCCAGTACTTC. It is translated as CATSSGTRSETQYF.

The chain couples TRBV19 to TRBJ1-2; TRBD1 might be the D (6 bases). CDR3 length: 13 amino acids. From germline, CDR1 is LNHDA and CDR2 SQIVND (reference sequence). V lost 6 bases, J lost 7 bases, and 15 bases lay in between. This CDR3 reads CASRGSGAPGYTF. In DNA form, the CDR3 reads TGTGCCAGTAGAGGGTCAGGGGCGCCTGGCTACACCTTC.

The V call is TRBV19, the J call TRBJ1-6; D remains unclear. The V gene's germline CDR1 is LNHDA and CDR2 SQIVND (reference sequence). The CDR3 is made up of 13 amino acids. Trimming pared 0 bases from V and 10 bases from J, leaving 7 bases between. In DNA, the CDR3 is TGTGCCAGTAGTATAGATGGAGGGTCACCCCTCCACTTT. This translates into CASSIDGGSPLHF.

Only one count was recorded for this clone. V usage is TRBV7-8 and J usage is TRBJ2-3; 7 bases map to TRBD1. The CDR3 loop spans 16 amino acids. In germline, CDR1 is SGHVS, CDR2 FQNEAQ. V shed 3 bases, J shed 1 base, and the junction held 7 bases outside the gene matches. The CDR3 is CASSFQGGEGTDTQYF. CDR3 in DNA: TGTGCCAGCAGCTTCCAAGGGGGCGAGGGCACAGATACGCAGTATTTT.

This clone appeared once. V usage is TRBV9 and J usage is TRBJ1-1; D is undetermined. The ends were cut back, 4 bases at V and 7 bases at J, with 20 bases in the middle. The CDR3 has 15 amino acids. CDR1 and CDR2 from the germline V gene are SGDLS and YYNGEE. This CDR3 is CASSPASSSGSEAFF. CDR3 in DNA: TGTGCCAGCAGCCCAGCCTCCTCCAGCGGGAGTGAAGCTTTCTTT. Based on the CDR3 plus reference TRBV9 and TRBJ1-1, the full variable domain is DSGVTQTPKHLITATGQRVTLRCSPRSGDLSVYWYQQSLDQGLQFLIQYYNGEERAKGNILERFSAQQFPDLHSELNLSSLELGDSALYFCASSPASSSGSEAFFGQGTRLTVV.

This clone was counted only a few times. This chain connects TRBV2 to TRBJ1-4, with D uncertain. The CDR3 totals 14 residues. V shed 6 bases and J shed 8 bases, with 16 bases lying between them. The germline V gene encodes CDR1 SNHLY and CDR2 FYNNEI. CDR3 sequence (DNA): TGTGCCAGCAGGGTCGAGGGATCGGGAGAAAAACTGTTTTTT. This codes for CASRVEGSGEKLFF.

J is TRBJ2-5 and V is TRBV2; perhaps TRBD1 as D (6 bases). Germline V gene data show CDR1 as SNHLY and CDR2 as FYNNEI. The CDR3 is 15 residues long. The V and J ends lost 0 bases and 4 bases respectively, with 12 bases between them. The CDR3 reads CASSEAGGRGETQYF. As DNA, the CDR3 is TGTGCCAGCAGTGAAGCTGGAGGCAGGGGAGAGACCCAGTACTTC.

The J gene is TRBJ1-6, the V gene TRBV2; D is unclear. The germline V gene encodes CDR1 SNHLY and CDR2 FYNNEI. CDR3 length equals 12 residues. The ends were cut back, 7 bases at V and 7 bases at J, with 8 bases in the middle. In nucleotides, the CDR3 is TGTGCCAGCAATGCCAGGAATTCACCCCTCCACTTT. This sequence encodes CASNARNSPLHF.

The chain links TRBV27 to TRBJ2-5; no reliable D call. Trimming took 7 bases from V and 1 from J, leaving 10 bases between them. This CDR3 contains 13 residues. Germline loops: CDR1 MNHEY, CDR2 SMNVEV (reference sequence). In DNA form, the CDR3 reads TGTGCCAGCACTCCCCGGAGCCAAGAGACCCAGTACTTC. Amino acids: CASTPRSQETQYF.

The chain recombines TRBV4-1 with TRBJ1-4; 8 nucleotides agree with TRBD1. Trimming took 0 bases from V and 8 from J; bases not matched to a gene: 5. CDR3 length: 15 residues. From germline, CDR1 is MGHRA and CDR2 YSYEKL. CDR3 sequence reads: CASSQEGTGGEKLFF. In DNA, the CDR3 is TGCGCCAGCAGCCAAGAAGGGACAGGTGGGGAAAAACTGTTTTTT.

The V call is TRBV24-1, the J call TRBJ1-5, with 8 bases aligning to TRBD1. Germline CDR1 KGHDR, CDR2 SFDVKD. CDR3 length equals 16 residues. J was trimmed by 4 bases and V by 3 bases; bases with no gene match: 7. The CDR3 DNA sequence: TGTGCCACCAGTGATGGACAGGGAGTGGCGAATCAGCCCCAGCATTTT. It codes for CATSDGQGVANQPQHF.

The rearrangement uses TRBV30 and TRBJ1-2; 7 positions match TRBD1. Trimming removed 1 base from V and 6 bases from J; junction bases left unmatched: 8. Germline V CDR1 and CDR2: GTSNPN, SVGIG (reference sequence). This CDR3 spans 14 amino acids. The chain's CDR3 is CAWSALTGSHGYTF. CDR3 sequence (DNA): TGTGCCTGGAGTGCCCTGACAGGGTCGCATGGCTACACCTTC. The full variable domain, its missing parts supplied by reference TRBV30 and TRBJ1-2, is SQTIHQWPATLVQPVGSPLSLECTVEGTSNPNLYWYRQAAGRGLQLLFYSVGIGQISSEVPQNLSASRPQDRQFILSSKKLLLSDSGFYLCAWSALTGSHGYTFGSGTRLTVV.

The rearrangement joins TRBV7-8 to TRBJ1-4; perhaps TRBD1 as D (6 bases). The CDR3 has 19 residues. V shed 2 bases and J shed 0 bases, with 19 bases lying between them. CDR1 is SGHVS, CDR2 FQNEAQ, per germline. CDR3 sequence (DNA): TGTGCCAGCAGCTTACCCCCTGGGAGGGGGGCTGCAACTAATGAAAAACTGTTTTTT. This sequence encodes CASSLPPGRGAATNEKLFF.

This clone was observed a single time. V and J are TRBV11-1 and TRBJ2-1, with no clear D. Germline V gene lookup returns CDR1 SGHAT and CDR2 FQDESV (reference sequence). This CDR3 is 14 amino acids long. V lost 0 bases to trimming and J lost 6 bases, with 9 bases between them. The CDR3 sequence is CASSLAASANEQFF. The CDR3 DNA reads TGTGCCAGCAGCTTAGCTGCGTCCGCCAATGAGCAGTTCTTC.

The rearrangement uses TRBV6-1 and TRBJ2-7; a weak D match, TRBD1 (5 bases). The CDR3 runs to 17 residues. V dropped 1 base and J dropped 5 bases, with 21 bases sitting between them. Germline CDR1 is MNHNS and CDR2 is SASEGT. DNA for the CDR3: TGTGCCAGCAGTGAAGATGGCAGGGCCCTTTCTAAGGACGAGCAGTACTTC. Protein: CASSEDGRALSKDEQYF.

This chain uses TRBV5-1 with TRBJ1-6, with 7 bases lining up with TRBD1. The CDR3 is made up of 17 amino acids. Germline V gene sequence: CDR1 SGHRS, CDR2 YFSETQ. V was pared by 3 bases and J by 0 bases, with 6 bases of the junction left unmatched. This CDR3 reads CASSWGDSSSYNSPLHF. As DNA, the CDR3 is TGCGCCAGCAGCTGGGGGGACAGCAGCTCCTATAATTCACCCCTCCACTTT.

The chain couples TRBV30 to TRBJ1-2, with TRBD1 matching 10 bases. CDR3 length equals 14 residues. V shed 8 bases and J 7 bases; nucleotides not matched to a gene: 13. CDR1 is GTSNPN, CDR2 SVGIG, per germline (reference sequence). DNA for the CDR3: TGTGCCCGACAGGTCCGACAGGGGGCGGGTGGCTACACCTTC. Its translation is CARQVRQGAGGYTF.

The chain combines TRBV6-1 with TRBJ1-1, with D uncertain. The CDR3 sequence is 11 residues long. Trimming pared 3 bases from V and 6 bases from J, leaving 5 bases between. Germline V gene data show CDR1 as MNHNS and CDR2 as SASEGT. CDR3 DNA sequence: TGTGCCAGCAGTGATATTGCTGAAGCTTTCTTT. Its protein product is CASSDIAEAFF.

For the CDR3, the DNA is TGTGCCAGCAGTTTCGGGGAAGGCTATGGCTACACCTTC. This encodes CASSFGEGYGYTF. This chain connects TRBV12-3 or TRBV12-4 to TRBJ1-2, with D unresolved. V lost 3 bases and J lost 4, with 9 bases in between. CDR3 length: 13 amino acids.

The chain joins TRBV5-1 to TRBJ1-4; D uncertain. The germline gives CDR1 SGHRS, CDR2 YFSETQ. This CDR3 comprises 12 residues. V was trimmed by 4 bases and J by 7 bases, leaving 8 bases between them. In DNA, the CDR3 is TGCGCCAGCAGCCAAGTCGGTGAAAAACTGTTTTTT. Protein sequence: CASSQVGEKLFF.

V usage is TRBV3-1 (or the pseudogene TRBV3-2) and J usage is TRBJ1-4, with 11 bases matching TRBD1. The V segment lost 4 bases and the J segment 4 bases; nucleotides outside the gene matches: 8. Looked up from germline, CDR1 is LGHDT and CDR2 is YNNKEL (reference sequence). The length of the CDR3 is 17 residues. The CDR3 protein is CASSPRTGGVFNEKLFF. The DNA of the CDR3 is TGTGCCAGCAGCCCCCGGACAGGGGGCGTCTTTAATGAAAAACTGTTTTTT.

This sequence joins TRBV19 and TRBJ2-1, with TRBD2 identical over 13 bases. The germline gives CDR1 LNHDA, CDR2 SQIVND (reference sequence). The CDR3 totals 14 residues. The V segment lost 7 bases and the J segment 7 bases; nucleotides outside the gene matches: 4. DNA of the CDR3: TGTGCCAGTACCGGACTAGCGGGAGTAAATGAGCAGTTCTTC. Translation: CASTGLAGVNEQFF.

The V and J genes are TRBV6-5 and TRBJ1-5, with D maybe TRBD1 (5 bases). Between the trimmed V and J ends, which lost 5 bases and 6 bases, there was a span of 17 bases. CDR3 size: 15 residues. Looked up from germline, CDR1 is MNHEY and CDR2 is SVGAGI. CDR3 bases: TGTGCCAGCAGTCCCCAGGGCAGACCGGGTCAGCCCCAGCATTTT. This sequence encodes CASSPQGRPGQPQHF.

The V gene is TRBV19, the J gene TRBJ2-1; D is possibly TRBD2 (6 bases). The germline V gene encodes CDR1 LNHDA and CDR2 SQIVND (reference sequence). The CDR3 runs 15 residues. V lost 3 bases and J 7 bases, leaving 16 bases between the germline ends. CDR3 sequence (DNA): TGTGCCAGTAGTATTATAGCGGCGGGGCAGAATGAGCAGTTCTTC. Protein: CASSIIAAGQNEQFF.

The chain joins TRBV2 to TRBJ1-6, with unresolved D. Trimming took off 6 bases at V and 10 bases at J, with 13 bases between the two ends. Germline lookup yields CDR1 SNHLY and CDR2 FYNNEI. The CDR3 contains 13 residues. This chain's CDR3 is CASRETLMSPLHF. The CDR3 nucleotides read TGTGCCAGCAGGGAAACCCTAATGTCACCCCTCCACTTT.

This chain joins TRBV28 and TRBJ2-1, with 7 bases identical to TRBD2. Germline CDR1 reads MDHEN; CDR2 reads SYDVKM. This CDR3 comprises 16 residues. The V gene end was trimmed by 7 bases and the J gene end by 0 bases; junction bases not matched to a gene: 9. This CDR3 is CASTVGGVSSYNEQFF. As DNA, the CDR3 is TGTGCCAGCACCGTGGGGGGGGTAAGCTCCTACAATGAGCAGTTCTTC.

This clone was seen more than once but under ten times. This sequence joins TRBV2 and TRBJ2-2; 8 positions agree with TRBD2. The junction had 18 bases not matched to a gene; V was cut back by 6 bases and J by 9 bases. From germline, CDR1 is SNHLY and CDR2 FYNNEI. This CDR3 has 17 amino acids. CDR3 sequence (DNA): TGTGCCAGCAGCCCTAAACCGGGACTAGGGCTAACTTGGGAGCTGTTTTTT. Protein sequence: CASSPKPGLGLTWELFF.